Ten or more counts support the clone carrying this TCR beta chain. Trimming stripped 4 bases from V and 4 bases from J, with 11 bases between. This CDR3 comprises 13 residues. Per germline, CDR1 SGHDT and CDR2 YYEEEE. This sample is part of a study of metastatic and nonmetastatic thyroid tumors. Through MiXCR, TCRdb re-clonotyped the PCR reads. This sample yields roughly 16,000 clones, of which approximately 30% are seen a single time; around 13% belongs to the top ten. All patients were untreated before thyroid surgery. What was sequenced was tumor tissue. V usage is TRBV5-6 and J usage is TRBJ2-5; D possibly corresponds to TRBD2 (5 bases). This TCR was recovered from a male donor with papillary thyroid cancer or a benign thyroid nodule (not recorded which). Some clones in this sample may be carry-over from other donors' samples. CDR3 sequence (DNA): TGTGCCAGCAGCAGACTACTTCGAGAGACCCAGTACTTC. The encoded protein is CASSRLLRETQYF.